This TCR beta chain was documented in a study of beta chain features in type 1 diabetes. Study-level points and caveats: Shortening of TCRB CDR3s, moderate but significant, appeared in all four CD4+ subsets of Type 1 diabetes patients. Highly expressing activated T cells could be over-counted with a cDNA template.

With respect to this clone: The antigen is not known.

What was sequenced were expressed TCRB transcripts, since all of the isolated RNA had been reverse transcribed. The protocol was immunoSEQ multiplex PCR, while the TCRdb copy is restricted to in-frame clones and leaves out a portion. Among roughly 250,000 clones listed, 9.6% were seen once. Germline-derived CDR1 and CDR2 are SQVTM and ANQGSEA. This CDR3 is 13 amino acids long. V shed 1 base and J shed 5 bases, with 10 bases lying between them. Sequenced material: naive CD4+ T cells from blood. The chain joins TRBV29-1 to TRBJ2-3; no reliable D call. The clonotype originates from a woman younger than 30 in good health. CDR3 residues: CSVEGAVRDTQYF. The DNA for the CDR3 is TGCAGCGTTGAAGGGGCAGTCAGAGATACGCAGTATTTT.